This is a list of T cell receptor beta chains from one sample in a study of CD4+ T cells in melanoma. Clones were read by immunoSEQ multiplex PCR, and TCRdb kept only the in-frame ones, dropping some. This sample has 40,000 to 50,000 clones, with approximately 89% found just once. The specimen was peripheral blood. Receptors were obtained from a human donor with melanoma. CDR3s include the opening cysteine and the closing phenylalanine or tryptophan. A D gene is named only where the DNA matches it firmly. Only some rows state a clone size, as once, few, many or a class for expanded clones.

abundance	d_gene	j_gene	v_gene	CDR3aa	CDR3nt
once	.	TRBJ2-7	TRBV27	CASSSTGALPYEQYF	TGTGCCAGCAGTTCCACAGGAGCTCTCCCCTACGAGCAGTACTTC
.	.	TRBJ1-6	TRBV2	CASSAGQLNSPLHF	TGTGCCAGCAGTGCGGGTCAGTTAAATTCACCCCTCCACTTT
once	TRBD1	TRBJ2-6	TRBV27	CARGQATTSGANVLTF	TGTGCCAGGGGACAGGCGACTACCTCTGGGGCCAACGTCCTGACTTTC
.	.	TRBJ2-7	TRBV11-3	CASSLVSGAEQYF	TGTGCCAGCAGCTTAGTGAGTGGTGCAGAGCAGTACTTC
once	TRBD2	TRBJ2-5	TRBV7-9	CASSFRGGAFGETQYF	TGTGCCAGCAGCTTTCGCGGGGGGGCCTTCGGAGAGACCCAGTACTTC
.	.	TRBJ2-7	TRBV5-4	CASSLLVVSGDIYEQYF	TGTGCCAGCAGCTTGTTAGTGGTCTCAGGGGATATCTACGAGCAGTACTTC
.	.	TRBJ2-7	TRBV29-1	CSVGHRPYEQYF	TGCAGCGTTGGACACCGGCCTTACGAGCAGTACTTC
.	TRBD1	TRBJ2-5	TRBV6-1	CASSSGTGSRETQYF	TGTGCCAGCAGTTCCGGGACAGGGTCCAGGGAGACCCAGTACTTC
once	TRBD1	TRBJ1-2	TRBV7-9	CASSSVTVTGGGYTF	TGTGCCAGCAGCTCAGTAACCGTGACAGGGGGTGGCTACACCTTC
.	.	TRBJ1-3	TRBV28	CASSLGPGNTIYF	TGTGCCAGCAGTTTAGGACCTGGAAACACCATATATTTT
.	.	TRBJ2-1	TRBV29-1	CSVLTATSRTEQFF	TGCAGCGTCCTGACAGCAACAAGTCGGACTGAGCAGTTCTTC
.	.	TRBJ2-1	TRBV28	CASSLTRTGNYNEQFF	TGTGCCAGCAGTCTCACCCGGACGGGGAACTACAATGAGCAGTTCTTC
.	.	TRBJ2-7	TRBV11-3	CASSSYGHEQYF	TGTGCCAGCAGCTCCTACGGCCACGAGCAGTACTTC
.	.	TRBJ1-2	TRBV5-4	CASSFYRGRSDGYTF	TGTGCCAGCAGCTTTTATCGGGGACGCTCGGATGGCTACACCTTC
.	TRBD1	TRBJ2-7	TRBV7-2	CASSLGTGTYEQYF	TGTGCCAGCAGCTTAGGGACAGGGACCTACGAGCAGTACTTC
.	.	TRBJ1-1	TRBV6-1	CASSAQRLNTEAFF	TGTGCCAGCAGTGCACAGCGCCTGAACACTGAAGCTTTCTTT
.	.	TRBJ1-6	TRBV12-5	CASGLVPGANNSPLHF	TGTGCTAGTGGTTTGGTACCAGGCGCCAATAATTCACCCCTCCACTTT
.	TRBD1	TRBJ1-1	TRBV6-5	CASSQDREAEAFF	TGTGCCAGCAGTCAGGACAGGGAGGCTGAAGCTTTCTTT
.	.	TRBJ1-6	TRBV27	CASSFIGADSPLHF	TGTGCCAGCAGTTTCATAGGGGCGGATTCACCCCTCCACTTT
once	.	TRBJ2-7	TRBV27	CASSFSGSYEQYF	TGTGCCAGCAGTTTCTCGGGCTCCTACGAGCAGTACTTC
once	TRBD1	TRBJ2-7	TRBV30	CAWSPGQSYEQYF	TGTGCCTGGAGTCCGGGACAGTCCTACGAGCAGTACTTC
few	.	TRBJ1-6	TRBV30	CALNGKSSYNSPLHF	TGTGCTTTGAACGGGAAAAGCTCCTATAATTCACCCCTCCACTTT
.	.	TRBJ1-1	TRBV7-3	CASSLFPGGSGTEAFF	TGTGCCAGCAGCTTATTCCCGGGGGGTTCTGGCACTGAAGCTTTCTTT
.	.	TRBJ1-1	TRBV6-5	CASRPPGWSTEAFF	TGTGCCAGCAGGCCGCCAGGGTGGAGCACTGAAGCTTTCTTT
.	.	TRBJ2-1	TRBV11-2	CASSRSLEQFF	TGTGCCAGCAGCCGCAGTCTTGAGCAGTTCTTC
.	.	TRBJ2-5	TRBV6-1	CASSEERGYPETQYF	TGTGCCAGCAGTGAAGAACGGGGATACCCAGAGACCCAGTACTTC
once	.	TRBJ1-2	TRBV6-6	CASSYEGVQGNYGYTF	TGTGCCAGCAGTTACGAGGGAGTACAGGGTAACTATGGCTACACCTTC
.	TRBD2	TRBJ2-5	TRBV10-1	CASSEWWTSGGSETQYF	TGCGCCAGCAGTGAGTGGTGGACTAGCGGGGGTTCAGAGACCCAGTACTTC
.	.	TRBJ2-2	TRBV23-1	CASSQSRQSKPTGELFF	TGCGCCAGCAGTCAATCGAGGCAGTCGAAGCCCACCGGGGAGCTGTTTTTT
.	.	TRBJ2-1	TRBV19	CASSWGARNEQFF	TGTGCCAGTAGTTGGGGGGCGCGGAATGAGCAGTTCTTC
.	TRBD2	TRBJ2-5	TRBV9	CASSVGLLAGELGQETQYF	TGTGCCAGCAGCGTAGGGTTGTTAGCGGGGGAACTGGGGCAAGAGACCCAGTACTTC
.	.	TRBJ1-2	TRBV25-1	CASSEDGRGYGYTF	TGTGCCAGCAGTGAAGACGGGAGGGGCTATGGCTACACCTTC
.	.	TRBJ2-1	TRBV7-8	CASSPRVADEQFF	TGTGCCAGCAGCCCCAGGGTAGCCGATGAGCAGTTCTTC
.	TRBD1	TRBJ1-5	TRBV7-2	CASSWGQTPRLSQPQHF	TGTGCCAGCAGCTGGGGACAGACGCCGCGCCTATCTCAGCCCCAGCATTTT
.	TRBD1	TRBJ1-5	TRBV28	CASSFVWDRGLGQPQHF	TGTGCCAGCAGTTTTGTTTGGGACAGGGGGCTCGGTCAGCCCCAGCATTTT
few	.	TRBJ1-2	TRBV28	CASSSGQTYGYTF	TGTGCCAGCAGTTCCGGACAGACCTATGGCTACACCTTC
.	TRBD1	TRBJ1-2	TRBV29-1	CSVGTGDYGYTF	TGCAGCGTTGGGACAGGGGACTATGGCTACACCTTC